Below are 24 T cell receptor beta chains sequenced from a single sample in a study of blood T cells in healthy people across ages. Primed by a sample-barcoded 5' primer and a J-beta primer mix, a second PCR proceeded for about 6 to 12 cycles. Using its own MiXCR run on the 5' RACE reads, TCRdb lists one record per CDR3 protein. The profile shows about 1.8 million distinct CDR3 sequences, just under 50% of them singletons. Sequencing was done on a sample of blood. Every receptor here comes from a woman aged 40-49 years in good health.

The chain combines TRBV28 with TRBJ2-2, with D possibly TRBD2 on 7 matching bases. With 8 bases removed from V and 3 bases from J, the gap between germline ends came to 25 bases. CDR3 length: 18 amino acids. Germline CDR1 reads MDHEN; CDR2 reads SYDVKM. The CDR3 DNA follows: TGTGCCAGCCGCCCGTGGTTGGGGGGGGCCACCGACACCGGGGAGCTGTTTTTT. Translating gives CASRPWLGGATDTGELFF.

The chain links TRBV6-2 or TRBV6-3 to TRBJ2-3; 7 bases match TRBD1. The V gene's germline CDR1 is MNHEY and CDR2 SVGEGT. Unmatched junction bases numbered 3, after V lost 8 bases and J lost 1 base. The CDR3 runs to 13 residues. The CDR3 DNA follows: TGTGCCAGCCGGGACAGCCGCACAGATACGCAGTATTTT. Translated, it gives CASRDSRTDTQYF.

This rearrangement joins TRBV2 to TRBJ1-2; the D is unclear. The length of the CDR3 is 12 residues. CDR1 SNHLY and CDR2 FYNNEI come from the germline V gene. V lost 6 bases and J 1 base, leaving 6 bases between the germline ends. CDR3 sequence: CASRGNNYGYTF. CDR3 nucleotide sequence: TGTGCCAGCAGGGGGAATAACTATGGCTACACCTTC.

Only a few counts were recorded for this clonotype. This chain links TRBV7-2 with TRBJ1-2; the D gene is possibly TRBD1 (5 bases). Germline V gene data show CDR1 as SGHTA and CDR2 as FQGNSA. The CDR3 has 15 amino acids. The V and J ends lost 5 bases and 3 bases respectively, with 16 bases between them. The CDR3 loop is CASSPGGGRDYGYTF. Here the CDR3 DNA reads TGTGCCAGCAGCCCGGGCGGGGGGAGGGACTATGGCTACACCTTC.

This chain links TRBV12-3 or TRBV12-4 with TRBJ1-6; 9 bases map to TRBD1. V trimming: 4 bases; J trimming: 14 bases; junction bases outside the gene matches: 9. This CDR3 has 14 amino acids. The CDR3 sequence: CASSSTGGLGALHF. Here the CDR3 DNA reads TGTGCCAGCAGTTCAACAGGGGGCCTAGGGGCCCTCCACTTT.

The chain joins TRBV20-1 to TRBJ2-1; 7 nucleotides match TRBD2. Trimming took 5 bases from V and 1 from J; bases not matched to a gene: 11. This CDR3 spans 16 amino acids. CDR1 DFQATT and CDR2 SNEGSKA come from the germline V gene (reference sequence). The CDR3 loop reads CSAPFLGGGSYNEQFF. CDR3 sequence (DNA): TGCAGTGCTCCATTTCTGGGGGGGGGTTCCTACAATGAGCAGTTCTTC.

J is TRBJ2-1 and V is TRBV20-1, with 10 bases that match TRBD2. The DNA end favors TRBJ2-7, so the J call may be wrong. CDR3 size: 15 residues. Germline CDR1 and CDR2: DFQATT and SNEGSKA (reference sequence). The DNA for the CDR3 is TGCAGTGCTACTCGACTAGCGGGCTCCTACAATGAGCAGTACTTC. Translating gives CSATRLAGSYNEQYF.

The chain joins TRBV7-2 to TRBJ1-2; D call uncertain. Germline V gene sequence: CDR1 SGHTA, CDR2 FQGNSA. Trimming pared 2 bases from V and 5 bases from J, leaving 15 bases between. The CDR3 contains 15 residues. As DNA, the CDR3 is TGTGCCAGCAGCTTATATAAGGGCTTCCTTTATGGCTACACCTTC. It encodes CASSLYKGFLYGYTF.

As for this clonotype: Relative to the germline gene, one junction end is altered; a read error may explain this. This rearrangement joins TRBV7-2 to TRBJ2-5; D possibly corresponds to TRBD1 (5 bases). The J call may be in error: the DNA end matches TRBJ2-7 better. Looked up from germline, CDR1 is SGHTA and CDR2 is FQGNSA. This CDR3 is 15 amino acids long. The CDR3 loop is CANSKTRQSSYEQYF. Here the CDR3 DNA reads TGTGCCAACAGCAAGACACGACAGAGCTCCTACGAGCAGTACTTC.

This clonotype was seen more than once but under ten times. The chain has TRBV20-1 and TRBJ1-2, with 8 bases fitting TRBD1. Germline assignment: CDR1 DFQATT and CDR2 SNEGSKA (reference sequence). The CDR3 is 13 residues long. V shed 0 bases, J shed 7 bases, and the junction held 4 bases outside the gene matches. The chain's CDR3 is CSARDSRGPGYTF. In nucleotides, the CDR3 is TGCAGTGCTAGAGATAGCAGGGGGCCTGGCTACACCTTC.

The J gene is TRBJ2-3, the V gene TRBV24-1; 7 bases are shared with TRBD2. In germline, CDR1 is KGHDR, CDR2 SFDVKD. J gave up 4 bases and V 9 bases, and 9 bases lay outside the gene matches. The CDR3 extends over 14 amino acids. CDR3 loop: CATGLEPPADTQYF. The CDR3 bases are TGTGCCACCGGACTAGAACCCCCCGCAGATACGCAGTATTTT.

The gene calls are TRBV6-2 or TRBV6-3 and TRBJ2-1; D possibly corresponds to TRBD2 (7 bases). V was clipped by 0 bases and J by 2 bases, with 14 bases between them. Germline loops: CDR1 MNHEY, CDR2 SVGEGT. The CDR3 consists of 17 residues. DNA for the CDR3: TGTGCCAGCAGTTACTCGAGAGGGGGGGAAGCCTACAATGAGCAGTTCTTC. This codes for CASSYSRGGEAYNEQFF.

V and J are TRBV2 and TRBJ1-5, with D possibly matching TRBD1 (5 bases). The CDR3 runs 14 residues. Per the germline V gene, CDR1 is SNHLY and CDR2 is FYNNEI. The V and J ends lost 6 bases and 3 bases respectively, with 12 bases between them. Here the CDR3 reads CASRGDAVNQPQHF. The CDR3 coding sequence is TGTGCCAGCAGGGGGGACGCAGTCAATCAGCCCCAGCATTTT.

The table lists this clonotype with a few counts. In DNA form, the CDR3 reads TGTGCCAGCAGTTACCAGATGACTAGCCGCAATGAGCAGTTCTTC. It yields the protein CASSYQMTSRNEQFF. The rearrangement uses TRBV6-5 and TRBJ2-1, with 7 positions matching TRBD2. The CDR3 length is 15 residues. The V gene's germline CDR1 is MNHEY and CDR2 SVGAGI. V trimming: 2 bases; J trimming: 6 bases; junction bases outside the gene matches: 7.

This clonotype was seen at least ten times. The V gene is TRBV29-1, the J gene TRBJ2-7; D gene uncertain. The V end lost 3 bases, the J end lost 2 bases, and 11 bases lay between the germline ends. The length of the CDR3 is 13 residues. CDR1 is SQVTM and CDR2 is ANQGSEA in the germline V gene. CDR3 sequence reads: CSVEGAGAYEQYF. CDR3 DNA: TGCAGCGTTGAGGGCGCAGGAGCCTACGAGCAGTACTTC.

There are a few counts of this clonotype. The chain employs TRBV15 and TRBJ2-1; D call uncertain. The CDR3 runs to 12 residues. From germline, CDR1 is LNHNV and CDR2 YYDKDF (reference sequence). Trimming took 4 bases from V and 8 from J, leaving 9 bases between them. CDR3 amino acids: CATSTLVDEQFF. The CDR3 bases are TGTGCCACCAGCACCCTAGTCGATGAGCAGTTCTTC. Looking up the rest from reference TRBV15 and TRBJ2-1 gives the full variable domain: DAMVIQNPRYQVTQFGKPVTLSCSQTLNHNVMYWYQQKSSQAPKLLFHYYDKDFNNEADTPDNFQSRRPNTSFCFLDIRSPGLGDTAMYLCATSTLVDEQFFGPGTRLTVL.

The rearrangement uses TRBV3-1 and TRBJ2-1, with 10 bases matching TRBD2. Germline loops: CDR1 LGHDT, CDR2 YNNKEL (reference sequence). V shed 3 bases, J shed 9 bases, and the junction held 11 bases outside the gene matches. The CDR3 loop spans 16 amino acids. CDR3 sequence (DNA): TGTGCCAGCAGCCATCAGCGGGGGGGCCATGGTGGTGAGCAGTTCTTC. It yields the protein CASSHQRGGHGGEQFF.

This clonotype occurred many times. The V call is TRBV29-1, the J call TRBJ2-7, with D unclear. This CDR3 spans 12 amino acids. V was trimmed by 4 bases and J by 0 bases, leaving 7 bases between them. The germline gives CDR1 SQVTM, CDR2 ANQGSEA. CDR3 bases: TGCAGCGTTGGCGATGGCTCCTACGAGCAGTACTTC. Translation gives CSVGDGSYEQYF.

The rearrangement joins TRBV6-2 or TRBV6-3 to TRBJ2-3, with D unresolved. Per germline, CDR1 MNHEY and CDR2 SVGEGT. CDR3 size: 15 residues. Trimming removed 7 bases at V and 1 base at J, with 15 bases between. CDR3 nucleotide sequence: TGTGCCAGCAAAGGGTGGCGCCCCGGCACAGATACGCAGTATTTT. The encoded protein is CASKGWRPGTDTQYF.

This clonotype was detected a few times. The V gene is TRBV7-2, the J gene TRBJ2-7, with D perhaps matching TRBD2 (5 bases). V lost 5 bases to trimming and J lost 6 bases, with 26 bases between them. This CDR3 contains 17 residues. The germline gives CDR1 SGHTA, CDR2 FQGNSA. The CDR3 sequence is CASSPLPVGKLSTEQYF. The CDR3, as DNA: TGTGCCAGCAGCCCCCTCCCCGTCGGGAAACTTAGTACCGAGCAGTACTTC. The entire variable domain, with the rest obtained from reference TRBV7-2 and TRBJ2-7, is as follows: GAGVSQSPSNKVTEKGKDVELRCDPISGHTALYWYRQSLGQGLEFLIYFQGNSAPDKSGLPSDRFSAERTGGSVSTLTIQRTQQEDSAVYLCASSPLPVGKLSTEQYFGPGTRLTVT.

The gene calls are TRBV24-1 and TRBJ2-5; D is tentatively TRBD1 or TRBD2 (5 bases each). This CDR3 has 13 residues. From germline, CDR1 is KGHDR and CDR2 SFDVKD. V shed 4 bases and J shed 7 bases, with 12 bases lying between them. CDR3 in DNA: TGTGCCACCAGTGAAAACCCTGGGGGGACCCAGTACTTC. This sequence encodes CATSENPGGTQYF.

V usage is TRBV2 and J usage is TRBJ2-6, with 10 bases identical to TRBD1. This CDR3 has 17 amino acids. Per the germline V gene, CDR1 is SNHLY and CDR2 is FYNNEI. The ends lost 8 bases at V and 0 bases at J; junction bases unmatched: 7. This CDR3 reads CASFDRGLFSGANVLTF. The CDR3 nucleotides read TGTGCCAGCTTTGACAGGGGGCTGTTCTCTGGGGCCAACGTCCTGACTTTC. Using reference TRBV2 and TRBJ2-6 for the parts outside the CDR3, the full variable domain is EPEVTQTPSHQVTQMGQEVILRCVPISNHLYFYWYRQILGQKVEFLVSFYNNEISEKSEIFDDQFSVERPDGSNFTLKIRSTKLEDSAMYFCASFDRGLFSGANVLTFGAGSRLTVL.

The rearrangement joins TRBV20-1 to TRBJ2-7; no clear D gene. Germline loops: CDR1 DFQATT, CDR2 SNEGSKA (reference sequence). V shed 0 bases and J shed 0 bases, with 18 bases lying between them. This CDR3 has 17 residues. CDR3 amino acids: CSARDRDRTVRSYEQYF. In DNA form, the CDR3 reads TGCAGTGCTAGAGACCGAGATCGGACGGTACGCTCCTACGAGCAGTACTTC.

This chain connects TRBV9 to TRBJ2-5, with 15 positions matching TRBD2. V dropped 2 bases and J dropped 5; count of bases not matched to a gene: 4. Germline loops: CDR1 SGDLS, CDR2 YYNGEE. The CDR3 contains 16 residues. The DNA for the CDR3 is TGTGCCAGCAGCGTTGGACTAGCGGGGGGGTTCGAGACCCAGTACTTC. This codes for CASSVGLAGGFETQYF. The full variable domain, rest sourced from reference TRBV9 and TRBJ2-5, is DSGVTQTPKHLITATGQRVTLRCSPRSGDLSVYWYQQSLDQGLQFLIQYYNGEERAKGNILERFSAQQFPDLHSELNLSSLELGDSALYFCASSVGLAGGFETQYFGPGTRLLVL.